By sample fraction, the clone carrying this T cell receptor (beta chain) is large. Its cognate antigen is unknown. The data belong to a study of CD4 T cell repertoires in COVID-19. Study in general: Relabeled CFSE-low cells, IL-2-expanded for 9 to 10 days, met spikes from other coronaviruses.

Assay: immunoSEQ multiplex PCR; the TCRdb copy retains only in-frame clones and omits some. This table holds fewer than 850 clones, under 8.5% found once. Recombinant SARS-CoV-2 spike or nucleoprotein, presented by autologous monocytes, stimulated the CFSE-labeled cells. Mild-to-severe COVID-19 survivors were the donors. Starting input per subset culture: 500,000 to 600,000 cells. Study-level findings and limits: In SARS-CoV and/or HKU1 spike cultures, between roughly 7 and 25% of SARS-CoV-2 clonotypes reappeared.

V trimming: 6 bases; J trimming: 3 bases; junction bases outside the gene matches: 5. CDR3 length: 14 residues. Per germline, CDR1 ENHRY and CDR2 SYGVKD. The rearrangement joins TRBV10-3 to TRBJ1-1; 9 positions match TRBD1. The specimen was circulating follicular helper CD4+ T cells, cultured in vitro, collected after recovery from COVID-19. This receptor was identified in a human donor who had COVID-19. The CDR3 region has the DNA TGTGCCATCAGCGGGACAGGGATGGACACTGAAGCTTTCTTT. Its translation: CAISGTGMDTEAFF.